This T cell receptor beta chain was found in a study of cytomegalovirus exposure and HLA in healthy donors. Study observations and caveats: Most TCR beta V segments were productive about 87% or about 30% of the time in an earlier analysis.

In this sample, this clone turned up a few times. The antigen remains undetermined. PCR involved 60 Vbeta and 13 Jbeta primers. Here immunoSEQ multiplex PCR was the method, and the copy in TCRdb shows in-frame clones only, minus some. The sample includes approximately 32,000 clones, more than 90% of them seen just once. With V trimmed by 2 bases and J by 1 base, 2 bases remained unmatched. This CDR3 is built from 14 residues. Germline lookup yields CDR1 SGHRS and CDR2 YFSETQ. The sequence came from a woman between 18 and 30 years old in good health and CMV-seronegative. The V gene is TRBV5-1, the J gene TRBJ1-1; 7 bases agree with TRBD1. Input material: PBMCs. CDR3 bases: TGCGCCAGCAGCTTCGAGGGGGCGAACACTGAAGCTTTCTTT. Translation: CASSFEGANTEAFF.